Listed below are T cell receptor beta chains from one sample, sequenced in a study of cytomegalovirus exposure and HLA in healthy donors. Measured with immunoSEQ multiplex PCR; TCRdb has only the in-frame clones, and not every one. The table records over 150,000 clones, 75% of them present only once. Sequences were obtained from PBMCs. The receptors originated from a male donor in good health and CMV-seronegative. Each CDR3 is given with its conserved first and last residue. The D gene is left open where the match is weak. Rows give clone size only sometimes, using once, few, many, or a class for an expanded clone.

>NA|NA|TRBJ2-5|TRBV6-5
TGTGCCAGCAGAACCCTGGCAGGAAAGACCCAGTACTTC
CASRTLAGKTQYF
>NA|NA|TRBJ2-3|TRBV27
TGTGCCAGCAGTTTATCGAGTGGTGGAGATACGCAGTATTTT
CASSLSSGGDTQYF
>few|TRBD2|TRBJ2-1|TRBV5-1
TGCGCCAGCAGCTTGTCAGCGGGGGGGAGCTCCTACAATGAGCAGTTCTTC
CASSLSAGGSSYNEQFF
>NA|TRBD2|TRBJ2-7|TRBV6-1
TGTGCCAGCAGTGGGAAGAGCGGGAGGACTGACTACGAGCAGTACTTC
CASSGKSGRTDYEQYF
>NA|TRBD2|TRBJ2-1|TRBV4-1
TGCGCCAGCAGCCACGAACGGGCGGGAGGGCCGTATAGAAACAATGAGCAGTTCTTC
CASSHERAGGPYRNNEQFF
>NA|TRBD2|TRBJ2-4|TRBV27
TGTGCCAGCGGAACCGGGACTAGCGGGAGAGAGGGAAACATTCAGTACTTC
CASGTGTSGREGNIQYF
>NA|TRBD2|TRBJ2-5|TRBV7-9
TGTGCCAGCAGCTTAAGTAGCGGGAGGGCCGGGGAGACCCAGTACTTC
CASSLSSGRAGETQYF
>few|TRBD1|TRBJ1-2|TRBV5-1
TGCGCCAGCAGCCGACAGGGGCAGGAGTATGGCTACACCTTC
CASSRQGQEYGYTF
>once|TRBD2|TRBJ2-1|TRBV9
TGTGCCAGCACCTCCGGGACTAGCGGGAGGGAAGATGAGCAGTTCTTC
CASTSGTSGREDEQFF
>NA|NA|TRBJ2-7|TRBV7-9
TGTGCCAGCAGCACCACCGGGGGCGAGCAGTACTTC
CASSTTGGEQYF
>NA|TRBD1|TRBJ1-2|TRBV11-1
TGTGCCAGCAGCTTAGGGACAGGCCCGGTCGATGGCTACACCTTC
CASSLGTGPVDGYTF